This TCR beta chain was profiled in a study of CD8 T cells in ankylosing spondylitis. In its sample, this clonotype was seen many times. Antigen specificity is unknown. The ends lost 6 bases at V and 0 bases at J; junction bases unmatched: 12. This CDR3 comprises 17 residues. Germline V gives CDR1 SGHRS, CDR2 YFSETQ. Notes on the study in general: Some motif variants were previously reported in reactive arthritis synovial fluid and blood. Significant enrichment of disease-linked clones was reportedly seen in matched ankylosing spondylitis synovial fluid.

Each TCR beta library was made by quantitative 5'-RACE that incorporated molecular barcodes. Via MiXCR, TCRdb re-called the 5' RACE reads, giving one row per CDR3 protein. The sample holds 240,000 or so distinct CDR3 sequences, over 8.5% seen once. The sample taken for sequencing was blood, either unsorted or a sorted T cell fraction (not recorded which). The V call is TRBV5-1, the J call TRBJ2-3, with 8 bases aligning to TRBD1. The TCR originated in a male donor with ankylosing spondylitis or in good health (not recorded which). CDR3 nucleotide sequence: TGCGCCAGCAATAAGGGACAGGTGATGTCTAGCACAGATACGCAGTATTTT. Residues: CASNKGQVMSSTDTQYF.